This T cell receptor beta chain was documented in a study of cytomegalovirus exposure and HLA in healthy donors. Whole-study findings and limits: In a later analysis, TCR beta V- and J-gene trimming was associated with a missense DCLRE1C variant. According to a later analysis, donors in an Asian-associated ancestry cluster reportedly had fewer N-insertions than the roughly 660-donor mean. Sequencing likely caused a cluster of highly shared sequence variants.

Amplification used 60 Vbeta primers and 13 Jbeta primers. The method was immunoSEQ multiplex PCR; TCRdb's version includes in-frame clones alone and lacks a portion of them. The sample contains 95,000 to 150,000 clones, over 15% of which appear only once. In this sample, this clone turned up a few times. Its cognate antigen is unknown. Per the germline V gene, CDR1 is PRHDT and CDR2 is FYEKMQ (reference sequence). Unmatched junction bases numbered 5, after V lost 3 bases and J lost 6 bases. The CDR3 contains 15 residues. The gene calls are TRBV13 and TRBJ2-7; TRBD2 agrees at 13 bases. Sequenced input: PBMCs. This receptor was identified in a female donor in good health and CMV-seropositive. The CDR3 nucleotides are TGTGCCAGCAGCTTGGGACTAGCGGGGCTCGGCGAGCAGTACTTC. It translates to CASSLGLAGLGEQYF.